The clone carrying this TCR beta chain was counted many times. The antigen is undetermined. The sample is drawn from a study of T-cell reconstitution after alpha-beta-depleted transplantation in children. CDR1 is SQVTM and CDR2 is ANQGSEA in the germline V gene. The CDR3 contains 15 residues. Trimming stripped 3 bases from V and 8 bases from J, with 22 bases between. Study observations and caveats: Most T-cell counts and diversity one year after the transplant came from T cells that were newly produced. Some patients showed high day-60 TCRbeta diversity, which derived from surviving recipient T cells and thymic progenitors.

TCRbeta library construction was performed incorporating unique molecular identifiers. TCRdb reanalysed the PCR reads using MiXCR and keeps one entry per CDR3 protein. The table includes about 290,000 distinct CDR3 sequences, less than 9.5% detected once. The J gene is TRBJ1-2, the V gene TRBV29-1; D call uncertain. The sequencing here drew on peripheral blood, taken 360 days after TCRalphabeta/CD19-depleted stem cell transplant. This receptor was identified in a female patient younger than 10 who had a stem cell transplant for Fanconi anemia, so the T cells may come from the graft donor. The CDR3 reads CSVDDPNSHLYGYTF. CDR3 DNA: TGCAGCGTTGACGATCCGAATTCCCACCTTTACGGCTACACCTTC.